The entry below describes one T cell receptor beta chain. What it binds is not known. The sample originates from a study of naive and memory T cell subsets. Study results and limitations: Diversity fell and Gini index rose from naive through CM, EM, EMRA. In naive cells, over 85% of TCR sequences were seen only once.

Trimming took 5 bases from V and 1 from J; bases not matched to a gene: 25. This CDR3 is 21 amino acids long. In germline, CDR1 is MGHRA, CDR2 YSYEKL. Two oligonucleotides, mixed equimolar, formed the beta constant-region primer covering TRBC1 and TRBC2. Ligated cDNA was amplified by four rounds of PCR with nested alpha and beta constant-region primers and SP2. TCRdb reanalysed the UMI-ligation and nested PCR reads using MiXCR and keeps one entry per CDR3 protein. The data show about 120,000 distinct CDR3 sequences, about 36% seen once. Sample: central memory CD4+ T cells from blood. The source of this sequence is a human donor in good health. The genes are TRBV4-1 and TRBJ1-2, with 7 bases matching TRBD1. This CDR3 reads CASSDDIRAVWDSDNNYGYTF. CDR3 sequence (DNA): TGCGCCAGCAGCGACGACATACGCGCTGTTTGGGACAGCGACAATAACTATGGCTACACCTTC.